The source of this T cell receptor beta chain is a study of PD-1 and CTLA-4 blockade in melanoma. Sequenced by immunoSEQ multiplex PCR; TCRdb stores in-frame clones only, minus some. The sample has around 16,000 clones, 70% seen once. The CDR3 extends over 12 amino acids. Germline CDR1 is LGHDT and CDR2 is YNNKEL (reference sequence). Trimming left V 4 bases short and J 2 bases short, with 4 bases between. This sequence was found in a human donor with melanoma. The rearrangement joins TRBV3-1 (or the pseudogene TRBV3-2) to TRBJ2-3; D is uncertain. The input for sequencing was CD8+ T cells from peripheral blood, taken from a patient given anti-PD-1 treatment. CDR3 coding DNA: TGTGCCAGCAGCCGCCTCACAGATACGCAGTATTTT. Translated, it gives CASSRLTDTQYF.